The 29 T cell receptor beta chains presented below share a single source sample, sequenced in a study of cytomegalovirus exposure and HLA in healthy donors. The PCR used 60 Vbeta and 13 Jbeta primers. Using immunoSEQ multiplex PCR, the repertoire was profiled, and TCRdb retains in-frame clones only, with some absent. Of some 130,000 clones detected, approximately 62% appear once; the ten largest clones hold around 1.6%. The specimen sequenced was PBMCs. Receptors originate from a human donor in good health.

In its sample, this clone was seen once. The rearrangement links TRBV7-2 to TRBJ2-7; 9 bases map to TRBD1. The CDR3 length is 13 residues. V shed 6 bases and J 0 bases; nucleotides not matched to a gene: 0. Germline assignment: CDR1 SGHTA and CDR2 FQGNSA. As DNA, the CDR3 is TGTGCCAGCAGGGGACAGGGCTCCTACGAGCAGTACTTC. It codes for CASRGQGSYEQYF.

The chain joins TRBV28 to TRBJ2-5; D is uncertain. The DNA end is a closer match to TRBJ2-7, so the J assignment may be wrong. This CDR3 is 14 amino acids long. CDR1 MDHEN and CDR2 SYDVKM come from the germline V gene. The CDR3 here is CASSLGPLSNEQYF. DNA for the CDR3: TGTGCCAGCAGTTTGGGTCCACTATCCAACGAGCAGTACTTC.

The chain uses TRBV11-2 and TRBJ2-5; D gene ambiguous. The J call may be incorrect, as the DNA end agrees better with TRBJ2-7. The germline V gene has CDR1 SGHAT and CDR2 FQNNGV. The CDR3 runs 13 residues. The CDR3 is CASSSPASYEQYF. The CDR3, as DNA: TGTGCCAGCAGCTCCCCCGCTAGCTACGAGCAGTACTTC.

V usage is TRBV5-8 and J usage is TRBJ1-2; weak D call: TRBD1 (5 bases). The CDR3 has 12 amino acids. Germline V lookup: CDR1 SGHTS, CDR2 YDEGEE. Trimming took 5 bases from V and 2 from J, leaving 7 bases between them. The CDR3 loop reads CASRSGNYGYTF. The CDR3 DNA reads as TGTGCCAGCAGGTCAGGGAACTATGGCTACACCTTC.

This chain uses TRBV6-5 with TRBJ2-3, with D tentatively TRBD2 (6 bases). The CDR3 is 15 residues long. The germline V and J ends were trimmed by 5 bases and 3 bases, with 15 bases remaining between them. The germline V gene has CDR1 MNHEY and CDR2 SVGAGI. The CDR3 loop is CASSPLRGGTDTQYF. CDR3 nucleotide sequence: TGTGCCAGCAGTCCCCTGCGGGGCGGGACAGATACGCAGTATTTT.

This clone showed up just a few times. The chain is built from TRBV2 and TRBJ2-1; D is possibly TRBD2 (6 bases). The CDR3 has 13 residues. Germline CDR1 is SNHLY and CDR2 is FYNNEI. V was cut by 8 bases and J by 5 bases, with 13 bases left in between. This CDR3 reads CASPRRANNEQFF. The CDR3 DNA reads as TGTGCCAGCCCCCGGAGGGCCAACAATGAGCAGTTCTTC.

This sequence joins TRBV7-9 and TRBJ2-3, with 7 bases aligning to TRBD2. V lost 3 bases, J lost 0 bases, and 6 bases stayed unmatched. The CDR3 is 16 residues long. CDR1 is SEHNR and CDR2 is FQNEAQ in the germline V gene (reference sequence). The CDR3 DNA sequence: TGTGCCAGCAGCTTTACTAGCGTCCCTAGCACAGATACGCAGTATTTT. Translated, it gives CASSFTSVPSTDTQYF.

This clone came up once. The chain couples TRBV9 to TRBJ2-3; D may be TRBD2 (5 bases). Germline loops: CDR1 SGDLS, CDR2 YYNGEE. The CDR3 has 16 amino acids. V lost 0 bases and J 0 bases, leaving 11 bases between the germline ends. DNA of the CDR3: TGTGCCAGCAGCGTAGAGGCGGGCCCCAGCACAGATACGCAGTATTTT. Encoded protein: CASSVEAGPSTDTQYF. Based on the CDR3 plus reference TRBV9 and TRBJ2-3, the full variable domain is DSGVTQTPKHLITATGQRVTLRCSPRSGDLSVYWYQQSLDQGLQFLIQYYNGEERAKGNILERFSAQQFPDLHSELNLSSLELGDSALYFCASSVEAGPSTDTQYFGPGTRLTVL.

The chain links TRBV21-1 to TRBJ2-7; the D segment call TRBD2 is taken from the table without a DNA check. TRBV21-1 is a pseudogene locus. The CDR3 is 15 residues long. CDR3 residues: CASSKRASGSYEQYF. The CDR3 coding sequence is TGTGCCAGCAGCAAAAGGGCTAGCGGGAGTTACGAGCAGTACTTC.

The chain is built from TRBV7-3 and TRBJ2-7, with a possible D match to TRBD2 (6 bases). Trimming removed 2 bases from V and 6 bases from J, with 8 bases in between. Germline V gene lookup returns CDR1 SGHTA and CDR2 FQGTGA. The CDR3 sequence is 12 residues long. CDR3 sequence: CASSLDGGEQYF. CDR3 nucleotides: TGTGCCAGCAGCTTAGACGGGGGCGAGCAGTACTTC.

V usage is TRBV7-8 and J usage is TRBJ1-2; 11 nucleotides align to TRBD1. The CDR3 is made up of 14 amino acids. With 5 bases clipped from V and 3 bases from J, the junction kept 2 bases outside the gene matches. Per the germline V gene, CDR1 is SGHVS and CDR2 is FQNEAQ. DNA of the CDR3: TGTGCCAGCAGCCAGGACAGGGGGCACTATGGCTACACCTTC. Encoded protein: CASSQDRGHYGYTF.

The rearrangement links TRBV2 to TRBJ2-7, with 11 positions matching TRBD2. The V gene end was trimmed by 8 bases and the J gene end by 4 bases; junction bases not matched to a gene: 4. Looked up from germline, CDR1 is SNHLY and CDR2 is FYNNEI. This CDR3 region has 13 residues. CDR3 residues: CASLGLAAYEQYF. CDR3 nucleotide sequence: TGTGCCAGCTTGGGACTAGCGGCTTACGAGCAGTACTTC.

This clone was recorded once. V and J are TRBV6-5 and TRBJ1-4; D not resolved. This CDR3 comprises 15 residues. The V end was cut by 8 bases, the J end by 8 bases, with 21 bases between. In germline, CDR1 is MNHEY, CDR2 SVGAGI. Here the CDR3 DNA reads TGTGCCAGCTCACCACGCCCCGGGGTAGCCGAAAAACTGTTTTTT. Residues: CASSPRPGVAEKLFF.

The CDR3 DNA sequence: TGTGCCAGCAGTTGGGCAGGTCGGGATGACTCTGGGGCCAACGTCCTGACTTTC. This sequence encodes CASSWAGRDDSGANVLTF. The chain is built from TRBV28 and TRBJ2-6, with D possibly matching TRBD2 (5 bases). In germline, CDR1 is MDHEN, CDR2 SYDVKM. The CDR3 is made up of 18 amino acids. The V end was cut by 4 bases, the J end by 0 bases, with 16 bases between. The whole variable domain, filled in from reference TRBV28 and TRBJ2-6, reads DVKVTQSSRYLVKRTGEKVFLECVQDMDHENMFWYRQDPGLGLRLIYFSYDVKMKEKGDIPEGYSVSREKKERFSLILESASTNQTSMYLCASSWAGRDDSGANVLTFGAGSRLTVL.

The chain carries TRBV11-2 and TRBJ2-1; the D is unclear. V lost 1 base to trimming and J lost 4 bases, with 8 bases between them. Germline CDR1 reads SGHAT; CDR2 reads FQNNGV. This CDR3 is 14 amino acids long. CDR3 residues: CASSLVQRYNEQFF. CDR3 bases: TGTGCCAGCAGCTTAGTACAGAGATACAATGAGCAGTTCTTC.

The chain is built from TRBV4-3 and TRBJ1-5, with 7 bases lining up with TRBD1. V was clipped by 1 base and J by 3 bases; unmatched bases: 9. The CDR3 is 17 amino acids. The germline CDR1 and CDR2 sequences are LGHNA and YSLEER. CDR3 coding DNA: TGCGCCAGCAGCCAAGCCGCCGGGACAGACTACAATCAGCCCCAGCATTTT. Amino acid sequence: CASSQAAGTDYNQPQHF.

The chain joins TRBV7-2 to TRBJ2-7; 15 positions agree with TRBD2. CDR3 length: 16 amino acids. V lost 5 bases, J lost 6 bases, and 8 bases stayed unmatched. Germline V gives CDR1 SGHTA, CDR2 FQGNSA. The CDR3 is CASSLSGTSGRSEQYF. The CDR3 DNA reads TGTGCCAGCAGCCTCTCCGGGACTAGCGGGAGGAGCGAGCAGTACTTC.

The chain is built from TRBV19 and TRBJ2-1; a possible D gene is TRBD1 (6 bases). This CDR3 is built from 13 residues. V was cut by 3 bases and J by 4 bases, with 7 bases left in between. The germline gives CDR1 LNHDA, CDR2 SQIVND (reference sequence). This chain's CDR3 is CASSITGYNEQFF. The CDR3 DNA is TGTGCCAGTAGTATTACAGGGTACAATGAGCAGTTCTTC.

This clone showed up just a few times. The CDR3: CASSQAGAGELFF. CDR3 DNA sequence: TGTGCCAGCAGCCAAGCAGGGGCCGGGGAGCTGTTTTTT. The J gene is TRBJ2-2, the V gene TRBV7-3, with D perhaps TRBD1 (6 bases). The CDR3 totals 13 residues. Germline CDR1 and CDR2: SGHTA and FQGTGA. Trimming left V 5 bases short and J 6 bases short, with 10 bases between.

This clone was seen only a few times. The gene calls are TRBV19 and TRBJ2-3; D ambiguous. V lost 5 bases to trimming and J lost 6 bases, with 12 bases between them. Germline values: CDR1 LNHDA, CDR2 SQIVND (reference sequence). The CDR3 extends over 13 amino acids. The CDR3 nucleotides are TGTGCCAGTAGTGGAGCGAATATGGATACGCAGTATTTT. It encodes CASSGANMDTQYF.

The genes are TRBV20-1 and TRBJ2-7; tentative D call: TRBD1 (6 bases). V lost 7 bases and J 6 bases, leaving 13 bases between the germline ends. CDR3 length equals 11 residues. Germline V gene sequence: CDR1 DFQATT, CDR2 SNEGSKA (reference sequence). CDR3 region: CSGQQGSEQYF. Written as DNA, the CDR3 is TGCAGTGGCCAACAGGGATCCGAGCAGTACTTC.

V usage is TRBV9 and J usage is TRBJ2-5; 7 bases are a match to TRBD1. CDR1 and CDR2 from the germline V gene are SGDLS and YYNGEE. This CDR3 is 18 amino acids long. Trimming took 1 base from V and 7 from J; bases not matched to a gene: 19. This CDR3 is CASSVSSGSMGQQVTQYF. The CDR3 DNA is TGTGCCAGCAGCGTATCGTCAGGGTCGATGGGACAGCAGGTGACCCAGTACTTC.

This chain links TRBV6-1 with TRBJ2-7; D may be TRBD1 (5 bases). The germline V gene encodes CDR1 MNHNS and CDR2 SASEGT. This CDR3 has 13 amino acids. V dropped 4 bases and J dropped 4 bases, with 11 bases sitting between them. CDR3 nucleotides: TGTGCCAGCAGTGCCTCAAACAGGTACGAGCAGTACTTC. It translates to CASSASNRYEQYF.

This sequence joins TRBV14 and TRBJ2-1; 8 positions match TRBD1. With V trimmed by 1 base and J by 7 bases, 6 bases remained unmatched. The CDR3 sequence is 15 residues long. In germline, CDR1 is SGHDN, CDR2 FVKESK. The CDR3 sequence: CASSQGQGWSNEQFF. As DNA, the CDR3 is TGTGCCAGCAGCCAAGGACAGGGGTGGAGTAATGAGCAGTTCTTC.

J is TRBJ2-7 and V is TRBV5-1; 10 bases match TRBD2. V lost 3 bases, J lost 2 bases, and 8 bases stayed unmatched. CDR3 length equals 16 residues. CDR1 is SGHRS, CDR2 YFSETQ, per germline. In DNA form, the CDR3 reads TGCGCCAGCAGCTACCGGACTAGCGGTCCCACCTACGAGCAGTACTTC. It yields the protein CASSYRTSGPTYEQYF.

This chain connects TRBV7-9 to TRBJ2-5; TRBD1 is a possible D gene (5 bases). Trimming took 1 base from V and 4 from J, leaving 10 bases between them. The CDR3 is made up of 14 amino acids. CDR1 and CDR2 (germline): SEHNR, FQNEAQ (reference sequence). CDR3 residues: CASSLVRTPETQYF. In nucleotides, the CDR3 is TGTGCCAGCAGCTTAGTCCGGACACCAGAGACCCAGTACTTC.

CDR3 sequence reads: CATSARTQGPYEQYF. The CDR3 bases are TGTGCCACCAGCGCTCGGACCCAGGGCCCCTACGAGCAGTACTTC. J is TRBJ2-7 and V is TRBV15; maybe TRBD1 (5 bases). Germline V gene sequence: CDR1 LNHNV, CDR2 YYDKDF (reference sequence). The germline V and J ends were trimmed by 5 bases and 2 bases, with 16 bases remaining between them. CDR3 length: 15 amino acids.

The chain couples TRBV5-1 to TRBJ2-5; the D gene is possibly TRBD2 (5 bases). Germline CDR1 reads SGHRS; CDR2 reads YFSETQ. The V gene lost 0 bases and the J gene lost 5 bases, with 20 bases spanning the gap. The CDR3 extends over 17 amino acids. CDR3 protein: CASSLVWDAGAWETQYF. As DNA, the CDR3 is TGCGCCAGCAGCTTGGTTTGGGATGCGGGCGCGTGGGAGACCCAGTACTTC.

This clone was counted once. This sequence joins TRBV27 and TRBJ2-7, with TRBD1 as a possible D gene (7 bases). V gave up 6 bases and J gave up 0 bases, with 15 bases separating them. The CDR3 is made up of 15 amino acids. In germline, CDR1 is MNHEY, CDR2 SMNVEV (reference sequence). This chain's CDR3 is CASSPRRDSSYEQYF. In nucleotides, the CDR3 is TGTGCCAGCAGCCCCCGGAGGGACAGCTCCTACGAGCAGTACTTC.